This is a list of T cell receptor beta chains from one sample in a study of shared clonotypes between healthy human individuals. Generated by immunoSEQ multiplex PCR, the TCRdb table keeps only in-frame clones and is missing some. This table has approximately 350,000 clones, 96% appearing once. Sequenced sample: memory CD8+ T cells sorted from blood. These receptors all stem from a man aged 25-45 years in good health. The CDR3 runs from the conserved cysteine through the conserved F or W. Fields, in order: D gene, V gene, J gene, clone size, CDR3 protein, CDR3 DNA. A D gene is named only where the DNA matches it firmly. Not all rows give a size; the values are once, few, many and, for expanded clones, a class.

-	TRBV11-2	TRBJ2-7	-	CASSLAGRYSEQYF	TGTGCCAGCAGCTTAGCTGGACGGTACAGCGAGCAGTACTTC
-	TRBV4-2	TRBJ2-3	-	CASSQDPRGNTDTQYF	TGTGCCAGCAGCCAAGATCCCAGGGGTAACACAGATACGCAGTATTTT
-	TRBV4-1	TRBJ2-7	-	CASSQDHSSYEQYF	TGCGCCAGCAGCCAAGATCATAGCTCCTACGAGCAGTACTTC
-	TRBV6-5	TRBJ2-1	-	CASSYSSWQDNEQFF	TGTGCCAGCAGTTACTCTAGCTGGCAGGACAATGAGCAGTTCTTC
-	TRBV27	TRBJ1-3	-	CASSLTGTGTLNTIYF	TGTGCCAGCAGTTTAACCGGGACGGGGACGCTAAACACCATATATTTT
TRBD1	TRBV6-5	TRBJ2-4	-	CASSGTGNVNIQYF	TGTGCCAGCAGCGGGACAGGGAATGTCAACATTCAGTACTTC
TRBD1	TRBV6-5	TRBJ2-3	-	CASSYPARDRADTQYF	TGTGCCAGCAGTTACCCCGCCCGGGACAGAGCAGATACGCAGTATTTT
-	TRBV2	TRBJ2-7	-	CASVYQPSYEQYF	TGTGCCAGCGTTTACCAGCCATCCTACGAGCAGTACTTC
TRBD1	TRBV19	TRBJ1-5	-	CASSPSRQGARQPQHF	TGTGCCAGTAGTCCTTCACGACAGGGAGCAAGACAGCCCCAGCATTTT
TRBD1	TRBV9	TRBJ2-7	-	CASSVGDRYYEQYF	TGTGCCAGCAGCGTAGGGGACAGGTACTACGAGCAGTACTTC
TRBD2	TRBV7-3	TRBJ2-1	-	CASSLRAGVPNEQFF	TGTGCCAGCAGCTTAAGAGCGGGAGTACCCAATGAGCAGTTCTTC
TRBD1	TRBV5-1	TRBJ1-1	few	CASSSGQEGIFVNTEAFF	TGCGCCAGCAGCTCCGGACAGGAGGGCATTTTTGTGAACACTGAAGCTTTCTTT
-	TRBV20-1	TRBJ2-1	-	CSAKYRNEQFF	TGCAGTGCTAAATATAGGAATGAGCAGTTCTTC
-	TRBV18	TRBJ2-1	-	CASSPLRQGGGNEQFF	TGTGCCAGCTCACCTCTTCGACAGGGAGGAGGCAATGAGCAGTTCTTC
-	TRBV30	TRBJ2-3	-	CAWSSSTDTQYF	TGTGCCTGGAGTTCTAGCACAGATACGCAGTATTTT
TRBD1	TRBV5-6	TRBJ1-5	once	CASSRHMTGGHQPQHF	TGTGCCAGCAGCCGACATATGACAGGGGGGCATCAGCCCCAGCATTTT
-	TRBV7-6	TRBJ2-7	-	CASSSRDSQYEQYF	TGTGCCAGCAGCTCCCGGGACTCGCAGTACGAGCAGTACTTC
-	TRBV2	TRBJ2-7	-	CASSEVYEQYF	TGTGCCAGCAGTGAAGTCTACGAGCAGTACTTC
TRBD1	TRBV11-2	TRBJ1-3	few	CASSLRDRGNTIYF	TGTGCCAGCAGCTTGCGGGACAGGGGAAACACCATATATTTT
TRBD1	TRBV9	TRBJ2-1	-	CASSVEHYTGGNEQFF	TGTGCCAGCAGCGTAGAGCACTATACAGGGGGCAATGAGCAGTTCTTC
TRBD1	TRBV5-1	TRBJ1-3	-	CASSWKGTDGRNTIYF	TGCGCCAGCAGCTGGAAAGGGACAGACGGTAGAAACACCATATATTTT
TRBD2	TRBV11-3	TRBJ2-3	-	CASSPRLAGQRDTQYF	TGTGCCAGCAGCCCCCGACTAGCGGGACAACGAGATACGCAGTATTTT
-	TRBV10-3	TRBJ2-2	-	CAISANRDTGELFF	TGTGCCATCAGTGCGAACAGAGACACCGGGGAGCTGTTTTTT
-	TRBV28	TRBJ1-3	-	CASSPGVPGNTIYF	TGTGCCAGCAGTCCTGGGGTACCTGGAAACACCATATATTTT
-	TRBV5-4	TRBJ1-5	-	CASSLGRDQPQHF	TGTGCCAGCAGCTTGGGCAGGGATCAGCCCCAGCATTTT
-	TRBV11-2	TRBJ1-2	-	CASSSSPLWQGGGYTF	TGTGCCAGCAGCTCTAGCCCCCTCTGGCAGGGCGGTGGCTACACCTTC
TRBD2	TRBV2	TRBJ2-7	-	CASSDAGVPYEQYF	TGTGCCAGCAGTGATGCGGGAGTTCCCTACGAGCAGTACTTC
-	TRBV11-2	TRBJ2-5	-	CASNPVRGRLETQYF	TGTGCCAGCAACCCCGTACGAGGGCGTTTAGAGACCCAGTACTTC
-	TRBV5-4	TRBJ2-1	-	CASSPSIREWNEQFF	TGTGCCAGCAGCCCCTCTATCCGGGAGTGGAATGAGCAGTTCTTC
TRBD2	TRBV14	TRBJ2-1	-	CASSQGGGGRNEQFF	TGTGCCAGCAGCCAGGGCGGGGGTGGCAGGAATGAGCAGTTCTTC
-	TRBV5-6	TRBJ2-7	-	CASSLSNYEQYF	TGTGCCAGCAGCTTATCCAACTACGAGCAGTACTTC
-	TRBV9	TRBJ1-6	once	CASSTRLTDSPLHF	TGTGCCAGCAGCACCCGACTGACAGATTCACCCCTCCACTTT
TRBD1	TRBV7-9	TRBJ2-2	-	CASSARLRDRGRTSGELFF	TGTGCCAGCAGCGCAAGGCTACGGGACAGGGGGCGTACCTCCGGGGAGCTGTTTTTT
TRBD1	TRBV15	TRBJ1-2	-	CATSGRQGARTYGYTF	TGTGCCACCAGCGGGAGACAGGGGGCGCGGACCTATGGCTACACCTTC
-	TRBV11-2	TRBJ2-1	-	CASGGRSSYNEQFF	TGTGCCAGCGGTGGACGCAGCTCCTACAATGAGCAGTTCTTC
TRBD2	TRBV6-1	TRBJ2-3	-	CASSERSSGRAVDTQYF	TGTGCCAGCAGTGAAAGATCCAGCGGGAGGGCCGTAGATACGCAGTATTTT
TRBD2	TRBV5-5	TRBJ2-1	-	CASRQTSGRARPEQFF	TGTGCCAGCAGACAAACTAGCGGGAGGGCCCGCCCTGAGCAGTTCTTC